This T cell receptor beta chain was captured in a study of T cell changes during pregnancy in multiple sclerosis. The V end was cut by 3 bases, the J end by 5 bases, with 14 bases between. This CDR3 is built from 15 residues. CDR1 is MNHNS, CDR2 SASEGT, per germline. Measured with immunoSEQ multiplex PCR; TCRdb has only the in-frame clones, and not every one. The data contain 40,000 to 60,000 clones, roughly 88% of them singletons. This clone was recorded once. The source of this sequence is a female donor in good health, enrolled as a control in a pregnancy study. The chain recombines TRBV6-1 with TRBJ2-4; no definite D call. The source was peripheral blood, collected in the first trimester of pregnancy. The CDR3 bases are TGTGCCAGCAGTGAGGTCGGGTCAAACCAAAACATTCAGTACTTC. Translating gives CASSEVGSNQNIQYF.